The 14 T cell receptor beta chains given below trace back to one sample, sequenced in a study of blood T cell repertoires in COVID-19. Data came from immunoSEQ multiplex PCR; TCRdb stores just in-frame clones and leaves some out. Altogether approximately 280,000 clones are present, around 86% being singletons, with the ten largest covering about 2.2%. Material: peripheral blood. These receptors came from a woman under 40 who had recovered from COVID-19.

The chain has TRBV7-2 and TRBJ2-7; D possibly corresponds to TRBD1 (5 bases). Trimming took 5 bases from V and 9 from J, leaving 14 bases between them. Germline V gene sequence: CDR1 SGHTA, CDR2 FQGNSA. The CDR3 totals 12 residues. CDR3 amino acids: CASSPLTGAQYF. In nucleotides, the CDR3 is TGTGCCAGCAGCCCCCTGACTGGGGCGCAGTACTTC.

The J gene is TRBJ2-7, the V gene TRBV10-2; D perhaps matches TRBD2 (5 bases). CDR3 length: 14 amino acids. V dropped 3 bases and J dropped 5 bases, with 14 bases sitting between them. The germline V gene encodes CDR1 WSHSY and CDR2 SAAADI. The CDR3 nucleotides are TGCGCCAGCAGTGATATGGCTGAGAGGGACGAGCAGTACTTC. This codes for CASSDMAERDEQYF.

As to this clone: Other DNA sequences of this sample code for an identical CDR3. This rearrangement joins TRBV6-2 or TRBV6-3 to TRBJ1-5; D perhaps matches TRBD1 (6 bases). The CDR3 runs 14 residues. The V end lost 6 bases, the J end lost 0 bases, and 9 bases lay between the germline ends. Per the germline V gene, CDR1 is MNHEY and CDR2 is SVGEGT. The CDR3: CASSRTASNQPQHF. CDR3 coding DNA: TGTGCCAGCAGCCGGACAGCTAGCAATCAGCCCCAGCATTTT.

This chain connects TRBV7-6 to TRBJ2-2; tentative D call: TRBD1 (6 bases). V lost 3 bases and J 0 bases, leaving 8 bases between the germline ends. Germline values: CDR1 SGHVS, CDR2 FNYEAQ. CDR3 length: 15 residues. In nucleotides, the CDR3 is TGTGCCAGCAGCTTGCAGGGGCCGAACACCGGGGAGCTGTTTTTT. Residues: CASSLQGPNTGELFF.

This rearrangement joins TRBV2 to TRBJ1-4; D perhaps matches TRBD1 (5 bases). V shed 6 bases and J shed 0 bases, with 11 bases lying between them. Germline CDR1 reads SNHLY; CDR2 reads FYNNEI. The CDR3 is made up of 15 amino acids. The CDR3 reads CASRVPTATNEKLFF. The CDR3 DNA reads TGTGCCAGCAGAGTGCCGACAGCAACTAATGAAAAACTGTTTTTT.

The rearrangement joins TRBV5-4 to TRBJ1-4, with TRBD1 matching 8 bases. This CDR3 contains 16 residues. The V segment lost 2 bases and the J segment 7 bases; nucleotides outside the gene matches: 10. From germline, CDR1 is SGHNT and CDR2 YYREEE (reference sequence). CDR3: CASSFRTGISGEKLFF. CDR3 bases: TGTGCCAGCAGCTTTAGGACAGGGATTAGTGGTGAAAAACTGTTTTTT.

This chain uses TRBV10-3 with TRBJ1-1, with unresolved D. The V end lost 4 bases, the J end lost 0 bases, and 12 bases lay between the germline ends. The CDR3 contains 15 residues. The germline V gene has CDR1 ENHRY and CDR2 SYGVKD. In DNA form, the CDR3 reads TGTGCCATCAGTGTGGAGGTCGCGATGAACACTGAAGCTTTCTTT. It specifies CAISVEVAMNTEAFF.

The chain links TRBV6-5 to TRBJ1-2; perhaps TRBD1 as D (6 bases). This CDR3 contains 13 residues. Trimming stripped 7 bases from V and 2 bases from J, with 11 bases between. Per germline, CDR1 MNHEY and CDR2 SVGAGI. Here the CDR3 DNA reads TGTGCCAGCACCTGGGACAACAACTATGGCTACACCTTC. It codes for CASTWDNNYGYTF.

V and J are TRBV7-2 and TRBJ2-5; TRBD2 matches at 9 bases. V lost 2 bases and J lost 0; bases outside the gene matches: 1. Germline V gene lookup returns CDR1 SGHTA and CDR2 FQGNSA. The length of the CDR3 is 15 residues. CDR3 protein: CASSLSGGYQETQYF. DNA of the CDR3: TGTGCCAGCAGCTTAAGCGGGGGGTACCAAGAGACCCAGTACTTC.

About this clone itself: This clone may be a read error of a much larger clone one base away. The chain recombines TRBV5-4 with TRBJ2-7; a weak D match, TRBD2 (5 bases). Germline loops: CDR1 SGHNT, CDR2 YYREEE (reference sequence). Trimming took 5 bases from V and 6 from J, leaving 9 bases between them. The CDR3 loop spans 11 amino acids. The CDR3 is CASSFEGEQYF. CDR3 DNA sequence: TGTGCCAGCAGTTTTGAGGGCGAGCAGTACTTC.

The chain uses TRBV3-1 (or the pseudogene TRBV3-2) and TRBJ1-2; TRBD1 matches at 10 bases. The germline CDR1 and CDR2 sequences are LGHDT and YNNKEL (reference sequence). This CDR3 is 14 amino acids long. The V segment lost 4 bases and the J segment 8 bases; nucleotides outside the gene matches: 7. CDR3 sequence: CASSRTGGSGGYTF. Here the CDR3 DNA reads TGTGCCAGCAGCCGGACAGGGGGGTCGGGCGGCTACACCTTC.

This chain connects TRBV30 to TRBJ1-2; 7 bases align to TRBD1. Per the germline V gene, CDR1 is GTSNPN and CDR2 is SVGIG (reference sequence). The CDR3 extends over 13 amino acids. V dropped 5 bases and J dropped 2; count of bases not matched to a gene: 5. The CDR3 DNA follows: TGTGCCTGGGGGAAGACAGGGAACTATGGCTACACCTTC. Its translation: CAWGKTGNYGYTF.

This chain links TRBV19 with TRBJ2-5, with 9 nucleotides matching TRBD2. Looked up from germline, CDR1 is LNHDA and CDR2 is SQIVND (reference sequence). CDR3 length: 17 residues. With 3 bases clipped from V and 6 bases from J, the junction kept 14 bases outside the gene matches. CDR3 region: CASSIEAAGGLMKTQYF. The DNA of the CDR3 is TGTGCCAGTAGTATTGAAGCAGCGGGGGGTTTAATGAAGACCCAGTACTTC.

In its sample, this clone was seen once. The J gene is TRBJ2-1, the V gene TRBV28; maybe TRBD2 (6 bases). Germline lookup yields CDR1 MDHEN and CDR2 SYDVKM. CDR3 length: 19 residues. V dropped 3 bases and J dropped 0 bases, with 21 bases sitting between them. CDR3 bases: TGTGCCAGCAGTTTTTTATTCGCTCTAGCGTTAGACTCCTACAATGAGCAGTTCTTC. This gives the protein CASSFLFALALDSYNEQFF. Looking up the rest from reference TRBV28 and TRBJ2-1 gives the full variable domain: DVKVTQSSRYLVKRTGEKVFLECVQDMDHENMFWYRQDPGLGLRLIYFSYDVKMKEKGDIPEGYSVSREKKERFSLILESASTNQTSMYLCASSFLFALALDSYNEQFFGPGTRLTVL.